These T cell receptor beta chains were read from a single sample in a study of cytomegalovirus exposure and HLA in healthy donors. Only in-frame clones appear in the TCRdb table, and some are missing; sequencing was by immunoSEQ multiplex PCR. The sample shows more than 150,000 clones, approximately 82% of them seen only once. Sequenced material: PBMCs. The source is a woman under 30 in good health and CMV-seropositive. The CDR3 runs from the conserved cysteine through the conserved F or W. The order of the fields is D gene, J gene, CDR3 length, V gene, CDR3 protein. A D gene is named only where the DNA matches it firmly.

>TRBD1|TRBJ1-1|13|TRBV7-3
CASSLRQGTEAFF
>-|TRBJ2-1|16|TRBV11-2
CASSLQRLAAANEQFF
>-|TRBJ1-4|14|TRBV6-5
CASSYDSYNEKLFF
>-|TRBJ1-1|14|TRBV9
CASSVAGPNTEAFF
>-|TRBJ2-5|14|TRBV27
CASARGGSQETQYF
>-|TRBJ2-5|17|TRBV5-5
CASSLRRGEEWGETQYF
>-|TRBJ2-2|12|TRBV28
CASERGPGELFF
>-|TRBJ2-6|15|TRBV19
CATRTESSGANVLTF
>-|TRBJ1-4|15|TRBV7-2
CASSLVGGPDEKLFF
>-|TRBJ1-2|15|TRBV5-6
CASSFSPGAQDGYTF
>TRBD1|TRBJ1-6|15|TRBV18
CASSPRDRDPFGLHF
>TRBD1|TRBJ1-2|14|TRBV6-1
CASSELQGARGYTF
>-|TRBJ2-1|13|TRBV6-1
CASIRGGGDEQFF
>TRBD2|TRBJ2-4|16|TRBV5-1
CASSLVPSGGSNIQYF
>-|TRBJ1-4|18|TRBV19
CASRPSTVGAPVNEKLFF
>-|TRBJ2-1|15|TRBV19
CASSIDPDRIVEQFF